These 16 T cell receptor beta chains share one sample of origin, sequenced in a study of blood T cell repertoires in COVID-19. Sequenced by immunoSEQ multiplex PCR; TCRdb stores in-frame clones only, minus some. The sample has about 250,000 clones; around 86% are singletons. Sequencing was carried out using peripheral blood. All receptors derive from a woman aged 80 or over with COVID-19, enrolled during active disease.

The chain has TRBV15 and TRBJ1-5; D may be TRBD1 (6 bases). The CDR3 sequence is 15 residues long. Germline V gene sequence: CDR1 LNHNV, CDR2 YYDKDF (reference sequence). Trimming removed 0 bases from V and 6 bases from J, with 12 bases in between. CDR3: CATSRETGISQPQHF. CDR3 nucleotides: TGTGCCACCAGCAGAGAGACAGGAATCAGTCAGCCCCAGCATTTT.

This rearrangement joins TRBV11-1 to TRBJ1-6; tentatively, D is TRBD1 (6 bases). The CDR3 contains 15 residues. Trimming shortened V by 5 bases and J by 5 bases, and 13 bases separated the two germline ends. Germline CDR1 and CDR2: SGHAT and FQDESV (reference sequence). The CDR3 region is CASSLVTGHNSPLHF. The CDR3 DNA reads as TGTGCCAGCAGCCTTGTGACAGGCCATAATTCACCCCTCCACTTT.

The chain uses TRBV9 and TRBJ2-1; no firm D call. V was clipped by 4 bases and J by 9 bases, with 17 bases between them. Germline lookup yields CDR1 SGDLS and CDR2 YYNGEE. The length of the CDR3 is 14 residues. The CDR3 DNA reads TGTGCCAGCAGCCCCACCATAGTTTCGTCTGAGCAGTTCTTC. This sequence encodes CASSPTIVSSEQFF. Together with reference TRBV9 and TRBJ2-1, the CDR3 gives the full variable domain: DSGVTQTPKHLITATGQRVTLRCSPRSGDLSVYWYQQSLDQGLQFLIQYYNGEERAKGNILERFSAQQFPDLHSELNLSSLELGDSALYFCASSPTIVSSEQFFGPGTRLTVL.

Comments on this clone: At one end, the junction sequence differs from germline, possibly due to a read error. The CDR3 DNA is TGTGCCAGCACCCTCGGGACAGGCTCCTACACCTTT. Amino acids: CASTLGTGSYTF. The V and J genes are TRBV25-1 and TRBJ1-2; TRBD1 matches at 8 bases. CDR3 size: 12 residues. Germline CDR1 is MGHDK and CDR2 is SYGVNS.

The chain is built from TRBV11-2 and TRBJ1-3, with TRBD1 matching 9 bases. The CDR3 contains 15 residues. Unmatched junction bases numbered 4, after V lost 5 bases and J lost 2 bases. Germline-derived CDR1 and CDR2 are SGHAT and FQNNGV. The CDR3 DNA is TGTGCCAGCAGCGAGGGACAGGGAGCTGGAAACACCATATATTTT. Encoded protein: CASSEGQGAGNTIYF. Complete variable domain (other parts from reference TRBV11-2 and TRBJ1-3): EAGVAQSPRYKIIEKRQSVAFWCNPISGHATLYWYQQILGQGPKLLIQFQNNGVVDDSQLPKDRFSAERLKGVDSTLKIQPAKLEDSAVYLCASSEGQGAGNTIYFGEGSWLTVV.

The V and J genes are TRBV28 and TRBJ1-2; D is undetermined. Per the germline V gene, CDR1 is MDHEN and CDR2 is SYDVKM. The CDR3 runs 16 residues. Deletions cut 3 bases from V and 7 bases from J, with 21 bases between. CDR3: CASSFGSGKSSRGYTF. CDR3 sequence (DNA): TGTGCCAGCAGTTTTGGGTCCGGGAAGTCAAGTCGTGGCTACACCTTC.

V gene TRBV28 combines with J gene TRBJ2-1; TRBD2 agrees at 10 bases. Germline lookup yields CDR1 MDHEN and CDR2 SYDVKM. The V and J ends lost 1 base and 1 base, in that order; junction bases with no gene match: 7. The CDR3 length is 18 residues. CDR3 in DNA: TGTGCCAGCAGTTTATTTGGTAGCGGGGGGAGGTCCTACAATGAGCAGTTCTTC. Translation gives CASSLFGSGGRSYNEQFF.

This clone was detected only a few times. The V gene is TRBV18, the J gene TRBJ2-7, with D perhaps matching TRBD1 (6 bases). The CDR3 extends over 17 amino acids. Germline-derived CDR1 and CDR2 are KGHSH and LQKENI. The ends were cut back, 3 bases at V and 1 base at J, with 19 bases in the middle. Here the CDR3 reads CASSPTHTGPKSYEQYF. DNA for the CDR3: TGTGCCAGCTCACCTACTCATACAGGGCCCAAATCCTACGAGCAGTACTTC.

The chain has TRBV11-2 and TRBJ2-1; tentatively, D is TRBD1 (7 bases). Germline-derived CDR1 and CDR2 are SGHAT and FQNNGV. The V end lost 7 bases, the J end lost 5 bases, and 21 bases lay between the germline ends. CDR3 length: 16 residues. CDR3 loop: CASNVNGAGGNNEQFF. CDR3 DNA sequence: TGTGCCAGCAACGTCAACGGGGCAGGGGGGAACAATGAGCAGTTCTTC.

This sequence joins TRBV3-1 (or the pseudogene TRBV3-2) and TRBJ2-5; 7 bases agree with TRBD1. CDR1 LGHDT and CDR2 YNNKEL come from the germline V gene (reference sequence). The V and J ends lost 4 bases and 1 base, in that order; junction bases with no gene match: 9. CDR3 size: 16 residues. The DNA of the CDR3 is TGTGCCAGCAGCCTTAGGGACAGAATAAGCCAAGAGACCCAGTACTTC. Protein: CASSLRDRISQETQYF.

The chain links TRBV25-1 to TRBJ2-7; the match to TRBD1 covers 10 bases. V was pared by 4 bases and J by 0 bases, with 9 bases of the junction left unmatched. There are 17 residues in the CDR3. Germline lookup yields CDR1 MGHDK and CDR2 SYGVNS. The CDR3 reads CASSGALGTGVSYEQYF. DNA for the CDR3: TGTGCCAGCAGTGGGGCCCTAGGGACAGGGGTCTCCTACGAGCAGTACTTC.

The CDR3 coding sequence is TGTGCCAGCAGCGTGCGTCTAAACACTGAAGCTTTCTTT. This sequence encodes CASSVRLNTEAFF. The chain joins TRBV9 to TRBJ1-1, with D uncertain. Trimming shortened V by 2 bases and J by 2 bases, and 7 bases separated the two germline ends. Germline V gene lookup returns CDR1 SGDLS and CDR2 YYNGEE. The CDR3 has 13 amino acids.

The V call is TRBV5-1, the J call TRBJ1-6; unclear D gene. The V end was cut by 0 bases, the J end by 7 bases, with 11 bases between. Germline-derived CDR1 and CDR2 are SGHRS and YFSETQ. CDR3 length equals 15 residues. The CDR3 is CASSLVAQSNSPLHF. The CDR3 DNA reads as TGCGCCAGCAGCTTGGTTGCACAATCCAATTCACCCCTCCACTTT.

The CDR3 region is CASRPDIANTGELFF. DNA of the CDR3: TGTGCCAGCAGGCCGGACATCGCGAACACCGGGGAGCTGTTTTTT. V is TRBV5-4 and J is TRBJ2-2; a possible D gene is TRBD1 (5 bases). This CDR3 has 15 residues. Trimming removed 5 bases at V and 0 bases at J, with 11 bases between. The V gene's germline CDR1 is SGHNT and CDR2 YYREEE (reference sequence).

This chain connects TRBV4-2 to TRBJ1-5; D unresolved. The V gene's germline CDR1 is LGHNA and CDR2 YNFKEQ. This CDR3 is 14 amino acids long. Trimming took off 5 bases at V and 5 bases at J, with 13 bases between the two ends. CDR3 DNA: TGTGCCAGCAGCGAAGGGATTGGAGATCAGCCCCAGCATTTT. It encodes CASSEGIGDQPQHF.

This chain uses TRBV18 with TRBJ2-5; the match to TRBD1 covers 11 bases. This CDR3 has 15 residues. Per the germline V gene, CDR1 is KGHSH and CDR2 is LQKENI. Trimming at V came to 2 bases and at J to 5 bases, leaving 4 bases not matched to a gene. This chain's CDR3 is CASSPGQGARETQYF. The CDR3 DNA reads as TGTGCCAGCTCACCAGGACAGGGGGCGAGGGAGACCCAGTACTTC.